What follows is one T cell receptor (beta chain) and its context. These data come from a study of control samples from healthy donors and cancer patients. Sequencing was performed with immunoSEQ multiplex PCR; in TCRdb, only in-frame clones are kept and a portion is missing. The repertoire has about 140,000 clones, roughly nine tenths of them found once; the top ten carry over 6%. Looked up from germline, CDR1 is SEHNR and CDR2 is FQNEAQ (reference sequence). The CDR3 has 15 amino acids. Trimming took 5 bases from V and 7 from J, leaving 19 bases between them. The sequencing sample was made of blood. This TCR was recovered from a man younger than 30 in good health. The chain carries TRBV7-9 and TRBJ2-3, with D unresolved. CDR3 sequence reads: CASSPGPLPPYTQYF. CDR3 DNA: TGTGCCAGCAGCCCAGGACCGTTACCCCCTTATACGCAGTATTTT.